This T cell receptor beta chain comes out of a study of cytomegalovirus exposure and HLA in healthy donors. Study information: Among the roughly 400 genotyped donors, more than 70% were placed in the Caucasian-associated ancestry cluster.

V dropped 5 bases and J dropped 8 bases, with 18 bases sitting between them. From germline, CDR1 is MNHNS and CDR2 SASEGT. The CDR3 is 14 residues long. Healthy people donating bone marrow made up the donors. In the PCR, 60 Vbeta and 13 Jbeta primers were used. Sequencing was performed with immunoSEQ multiplex PCR; in TCRdb, only in-frame clones are kept and a portion is missing. Of roughly 67,000 clones in the sample, 80% to 90% are singletons; the top ten hold 2.5% to 3%. The sequencing sample was made of PBMCs. The rearrangement uses TRBV6-1 and TRBJ1-1; TRBD1 is a possible D gene (6 bases). This TCR came from a woman aged 30 to 39 in good health and CMV-seronegative. This CDR3 reads CASSTRGGPGEAFF. The CDR3 coding sequence is TGTGCCAGCAGTACGAGGGGGGGGCCTGGGGAAGCTTTCTTT.